These T cell receptor beta chains were read from a single sample in a study of blood T cell repertoires in COVID-19. Repertoires were generated with immunoSEQ multiplex PCR, while TCRdb's copy carries only in-frame clones and drops some. The sample consists of fewer than 40,000 clones, around 90% of them appearing once. The specimen was peripheral blood. These TCRs come from a human donor with active COVID-19. The donor label of this sample is uncertain. CDR3s include the opening cysteine and the closing phenylalanine or tryptophan. A D gene is named only where the DNA matches it firmly. Clone size is shown for a subset of rows, as once, few, many or a class of expanded clone.

CASSPSHKRGGEREQYF	TGTGCCAGCAGCCCCAGCCACAAGCGGGGGGGCGAACGCGAGCAGTACTTC	TRBD2	TRBV5-4	few	TRBJ2-7
CASSLAGAGGQETQYF	TGTGCCAGCAGCTTAGCCGGAGCGGGGGGGCAAGAGACCCAGTACTTC	TRBD2	TRBV7-2	NA	TRBJ2-5
CASSLWTSSDEQFF	TGTGCCAGCAGCCTATGGACTAGCTCGGATGAGCAGTTCTTC	TRBD2	TRBV7-6	NA	TRBJ2-1
CASRTPGTGFSNEQFF	TGTGCCAGCAGAACCCCCGGGACAGGGTTTTCCAATGAGCAGTTCTTC	TRBD1	TRBV7-8	once	TRBJ2-1
CASSSGTSGGQNEQFF	TGTGCCAGCAGTTCCGGGACTAGCGGGGGGCAAAATGAGCAGTTCTTC	TRBD2	TRBV11-3	NA	TRBJ2-1
CASSPAQGAFNEQFF	TGTGCCAGCTCACCGGCGCAGGGGGCCTTCAATGAGCAGTTCTTC	TRBD1	TRBV18	NA	TRBJ2-1
CASSLGDRNNQPQHF	TGCGCCAGCAGCTTGGGTGACAGAAACAATCAGCCCCAGCATTTT	NA	TRBV5-1	NA	TRBJ1-5
CAISESSYEQYF	TGTGCCATCAGTGAGTCTAGCTACGAGCAGTACTTC	NA	TRBV10-3	NA	TRBJ2-7
CASSPQKDTQYF	TGTGCCAGCTCGCCCCAGAAAGATACGCAGTATTTT	NA	TRBV18	NA	TRBJ2-3
CASSGGAGASYNEQFF	TGTGCCAGCAGCGGTGGGGCGGGAGCCTCCTACAATGAGCAGTTCTTC	TRBD2	TRBV9	NA	TRBJ2-1
CASRSGLPQETQYF	TGTGCCAGCAGATCGGGACTCCCCCAAGAGACCCAGTACTTC	NA	TRBV2	NA	TRBJ2-5
CASSPGDSSSYEQYF	TGTGCCAGCAGCCCCGGTGACTCCAGCTCCTACGAGCAGTACTTC	NA	TRBV3-1/TRBV3-2	NA	TRBJ2-7
CASCWRNEQFF	TGTGCCAGCTGCTGGAGGAATGAGCAGTTCTTC	NA	TRBV2	NA	TRBJ2-1
CASSLGAVGIQYF	TGTGCCAGCAGCTTAGGGGCGGTCGGCATTCAGTACTTC	NA	TRBV13	NA	TRBJ2-4
CASREGGPSNYGYTF	TGTGCCAGCAGAGAAGGTGGGCCCTCAAACTATGGCTACACCTTC	NA	TRBV5-5	NA	TRBJ1-2
CASSNNQGETQYF	TGTGCCAGCAGCAATAACCAGGGAGAGACCCAGTACTTC	NA	TRBV9	NA	TRBJ2-5
CASRRDFSYEQYF	TGTGCCAGCAGGCGGGACTTCTCCTACGAGCAGTACTTC	NA	TRBV6-5	NA	TRBJ2-7
CASRRTGINYGYTF	TGTGCCAGCAGGAGGACAGGGATTAACTATGGCTACACCTTC	TRBD1	TRBV2	NA	TRBJ1-2
CASCVAPNRGSTGELFF	TGTGCCAGCTGTGTCGCCCCGAACAGGGGGTCTACCGGGGAGCTGTTTTTT	TRBD1	TRBV6-4	NA	TRBJ2-2
CASSLSGSANIQYF	TGTGCCAGCAGCCTCTCCGGGTCGGCAAACATTCAGTACTTC	NA	TRBV7-3	NA	TRBJ2-4
CASSKGLAGVETWYEQYF	TGTGCCAGCAGCAAGGGACTTGCGGGAGTCGAGACTTGGTACGAGCAGTACTTC	TRBD2	TRBV28	NA	TRBJ2-7
CASSLWGGGLYNEQFF	TGTGCCAGCAGTTTATGGGGCGGGGGGCTGTACAATGAGCAGTTCTTC	TRBD2	TRBV27	NA	TRBJ2-1
CASSVGGGEGPEAFF	TGTGCCAGCAGCGTAGGAGGGGGCGAGGGACCTGAAGCTTTCTTT	TRBD1	TRBV9	NA	TRBJ1-1
CASSLAGVNTGELFF	TGTGCCAGCAGCCTAGCGGGAGTGAACACCGGGGAGCTGTTTTTT	TRBD2	TRBV9	NA	TRBJ2-2
CASSLFQGADGYTF	TGTGCCAGCAGTTTATTTCAGGGGGCAGATGGCTACACCTTC	TRBD1	TRBV28	NA	TRBJ1-2
CASSYAGQGYGYTF	TGTGCCAGCAGTTACGCTGGGCAGGGCTATGGCTACACCTTC	NA	TRBV6-5	few	TRBJ1-2
CASSEGRDLTDTQYF	TGTGCCAGCAGTGAGGGGAGAGACCTCACAGATACGCAGTATTTT	NA	TRBV6-1	NA	TRBJ2-3
CASSYPGLAGGPGGYNEQFF	TGTGCCAGCAGTTACCCGGGACTAGCGGGAGGCCCCGGGGGTTACAATGAGCAGTTCTTC	TRBD2	TRBV27	NA	TRBJ2-1
CASSFRTGRGTEAFF	TGTGCCAGCAGCTTTCGAACGGGCAGGGGCACTGAAGCTTTCTTT	NA	TRBV5-6	NA	TRBJ1-1
CASSLDSSTGELFF	TGTGCCAGCAGCTTAGACAGTTCTACCGGGGAGCTGTTTTTT	NA	TRBV7-8	NA	TRBJ2-2
CASSLGRSGAGEQFF	TGTGCCAGCAGCTTGGGACGGTCAGGGGCAGGGGAGCAGTTCTTC	NA	TRBV5-4	NA	TRBJ2-1
CATSLHRASNQPQHF	TGTGCCACCAGCCTGCACAGGGCAAGCAATCAGCCCCAGCATTTT	NA	TRBV15	NA	TRBJ1-5
CASSQLPGSARGEQYF	TGCGCCAGCAGCCAACTCCCAGGGTCCGCTCGAGGCGAGCAGTACTTC	NA	TRBV4-3	NA	TRBJ2-7
CASSLARGGDYEQYF	TGTGCCAGCAGCTTAGCTCGGGGGGGCGACTACGAGCAGTACTTC	TRBD2	TRBV7-3	NA	TRBJ2-7
CASSGGTSAYEQYF	TGTGCCAGCAGTGGGGGGACTAGTGCGTACGAGCAGTACTTC	TRBD2	TRBV27	NA	TRBJ2-7
CASSQPHTGGRDTQYF	TGTGCCAGCAGCCAGCCCCACACAGGGGGCCGGGATACGCAGTATTTT	TRBD1	TRBV5-8	NA	TRBJ2-3
CASSLAGGRGEQFF	TGTGCCAGCAGCCTAGCGGGGGGGCGAGGTGAGCAGTTCTTC	TRBD2	TRBV7-3	once	TRBJ2-1
CASSRDTTDTQYF	TGTGCCAGCTCACGGGACACCACAGATACGCAGTATTTT	NA	TRBV18	NA	TRBJ2-3
CASSLVVTSTDTQYF	TGCGCCAGCAGCTTGGTCGTAACTAGCACAGATACGCAGTATTTT	NA	TRBV5-1	once	TRBJ2-3
CASSQILATGELFF	TGTGCCAGCAGTCAAATACTAGCGACCGGGGAGCTGTTTTTT	TRBD2	TRBV6-2/TRBV6-3	NA	TRBJ2-2
CASSFLLAGGLDQETQYF	TGTGCCAGCAGTTTCCTACTAGCGGGAGGGCTAGATCAAGAGACCCAGTACTTC	TRBD2	TRBV28	NA	TRBJ2-5